This TCR beta chain was documented in a study of PD-L1 blockade in urothelial cancer (dated by TCRdb to 2017 to 2019). Broadly, across the study: Every patient began therapy at some point between 2013 and 2015 and was given atezolizumab 1,200 mg intravenously every 3 weeks. In the same patients, pretreatment tumors underwent whole exome sequencing and RNA sequencing in addition to TCR sequencing. A median of about 140,000 T cells and 65,000 to 90,000 unique TCRs was obtained from blood samples, and a median clonality of approximately 0.08 was observed. Twenty-nine patients had pretreatment blood TCR-seq, roughly 24 had at least one posttreatment blood collection, and roughly 24 had tumor TCR-seq. Pretreatment tumor samples and matched peripheral blood, collected serially before and after atezolizumab treatment, underwent TCR sequencing. An ECOG performance status of 0 or 1 was recorded for the patients, and 0 to 3 prior chemotherapy regimens had been received by the patients. About 85% of the 29 patients were identified as males with urothelial cancer of bladder origin, and a prior smoking history was reported by 18 of 29 patients. The study, an exploratory multi-omic analysis, examined somatic, immune and clinical correlates of response to PD-L1 blockade with atezolizumab in urothelial cancer. Blood samples were analyzed at two time points: 3 weeks after treatment start (second dose) and 6 weeks after treatment start. Durable clinical benefit was achieved by nine patients but not by the remaining 20. Durable clinical benefit meant progression-free survival longer than 6 months, and TCR features were also tested against progression-free and overall survival.

Synthetic TCR analog templates were spiked into each PCR so that absolute template abundance could be estimated from read counts. The immunoSEQ assay was used to amplify TCRbeta CDR3 regions from genomic DNA with bias-controlled V and J gene primers. Sequencing of rearranged TCRbeta segments was done at approximately 20X coverage. The authors processed their data as follows. Sequencing errors were corrected by clustering and CDR3s were annotated against IMGT to assign V, D and J genes. Downstream analyses used only productive TCRbeta rearrangements, leaving out any out-of-frame or stop-codon sequences. Clonality was calculated as one minus the Shannon entropy normalized by the log of the number of unique productive sequences. Fisher's exact test with Benjamini-Hochberg correction, at a threshold of adjusted p below 0.01, was used to find clones that differed between time points or between blood and tumor. The clones in this table, taken by TCRdb from immuneACCESS, are in-frame only. Not every clone is retained; where verified, under half of the shortfall comes from an unresolved V gene, and the cause of the rest is unknown. That table gives V, J and clone size, and the DNA gave D and trimming. The sample profile shows 20,000 to 25,000 clones; roughly 89% of them were found once. The ten largest make up 10% to 12% of the sample.

Explained via the paper, the time point label denotes: peripheral blood 6 weeks after treatment start. A total of 25 to 35 patients with locally advanced or metastatic urothelial carcinoma, treated at Memorial Sloan Kettering on a trial protocol, made up the cohort. Peripheral blood mononuclear cells were collected from each patient pretreatment and during treatment, giving between 1 and 8 total time points per patient. The Qiagen DNeasy Blood extraction kit was used to purify genomic DNA from total PBMCs and from tumor samples. PBMCs were collected pretreatment and during treatment, and were isolated and stored as previously described. Findings and caveats that apply to the study as a whole: Improved progression-free and overall survival was found to be associated with pretreatment peripheral blood TCR clonality below the median. At 3 weeks after the start of treatment, tumor-associated TCR clones in peripheral blood had expanded more in patients with durable benefit (n of about 20, p = 0.022). Because the sample size was small (n of about 30) and many of the analyses were exploratory, the results are meant to be hypothesis-generating.

Remarks on this clone: Its antigen has not been determined. No clone much larger than this one lies a single base away; base qualities are absent.

CDR1 and CDR2, per the germline V gene, are SGHVS and FNYEAQ. V has 5 bases trimmed and J has 0 bases trimmed; junction bases matching no gene number 12. Reading from cysteine to phenylalanine, the CDR3 counts 19 amino acids. The read is trimmed to its CDR3 DNA, 57 bases read in frame from base 1. The TCR sequence derives from an older woman with urothelial cancer. Here the chain combines TRBV7-6 and TRBJ2-6, with TRBD2 matching 8 junction bases. Sample: PBMCs, taken around atezolizumab (anti-PD-L1) treatment. The nucleotides read TGTGCCAGCAGCCCCGGGGGGGTTTGGGGTTCCTCTGGGGCCAACGTCCTGACTTTC. Translated, it gives CASSPGGVWGSSGANVLTF.